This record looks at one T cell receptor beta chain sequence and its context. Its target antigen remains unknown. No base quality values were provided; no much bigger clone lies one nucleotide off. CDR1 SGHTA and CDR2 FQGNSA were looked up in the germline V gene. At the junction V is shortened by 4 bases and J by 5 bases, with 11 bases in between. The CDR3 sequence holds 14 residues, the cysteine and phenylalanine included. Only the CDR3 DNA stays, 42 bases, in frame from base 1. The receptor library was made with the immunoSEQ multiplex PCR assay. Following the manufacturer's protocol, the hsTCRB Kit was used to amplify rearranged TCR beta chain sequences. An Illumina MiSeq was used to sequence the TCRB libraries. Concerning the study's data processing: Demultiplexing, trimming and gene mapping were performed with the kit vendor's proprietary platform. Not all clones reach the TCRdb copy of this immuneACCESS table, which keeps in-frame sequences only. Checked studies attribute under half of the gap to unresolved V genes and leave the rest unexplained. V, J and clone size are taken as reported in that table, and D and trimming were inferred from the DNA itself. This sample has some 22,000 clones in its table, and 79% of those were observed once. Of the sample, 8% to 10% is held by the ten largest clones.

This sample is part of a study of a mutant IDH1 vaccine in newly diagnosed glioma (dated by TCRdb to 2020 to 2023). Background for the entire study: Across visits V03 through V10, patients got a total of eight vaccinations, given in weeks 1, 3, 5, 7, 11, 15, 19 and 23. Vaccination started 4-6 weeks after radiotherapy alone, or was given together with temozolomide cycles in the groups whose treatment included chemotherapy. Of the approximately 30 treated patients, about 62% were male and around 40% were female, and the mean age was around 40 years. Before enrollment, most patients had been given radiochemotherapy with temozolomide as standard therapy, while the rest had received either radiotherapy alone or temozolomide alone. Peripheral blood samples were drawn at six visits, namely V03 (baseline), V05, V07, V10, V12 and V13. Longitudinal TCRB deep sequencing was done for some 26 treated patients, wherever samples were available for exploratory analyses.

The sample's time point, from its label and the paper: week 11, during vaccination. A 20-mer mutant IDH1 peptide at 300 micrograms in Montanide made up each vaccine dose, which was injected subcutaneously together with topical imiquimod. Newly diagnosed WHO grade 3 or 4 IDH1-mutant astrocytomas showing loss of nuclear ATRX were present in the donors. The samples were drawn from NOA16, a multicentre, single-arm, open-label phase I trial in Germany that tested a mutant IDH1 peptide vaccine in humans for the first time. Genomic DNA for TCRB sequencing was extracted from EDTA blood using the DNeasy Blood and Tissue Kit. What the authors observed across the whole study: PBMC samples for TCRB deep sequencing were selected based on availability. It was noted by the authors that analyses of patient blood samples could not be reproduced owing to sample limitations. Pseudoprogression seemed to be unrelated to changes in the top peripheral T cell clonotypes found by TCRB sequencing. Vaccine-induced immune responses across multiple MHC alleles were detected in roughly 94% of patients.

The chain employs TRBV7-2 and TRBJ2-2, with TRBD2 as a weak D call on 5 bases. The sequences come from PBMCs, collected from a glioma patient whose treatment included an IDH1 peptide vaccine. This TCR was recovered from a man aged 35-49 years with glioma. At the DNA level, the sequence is TGTGCCAGCAGCTCCTCCGAGGGAACCGGGGAGCTGTTTTTT. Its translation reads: CASSSSEGTGELFF. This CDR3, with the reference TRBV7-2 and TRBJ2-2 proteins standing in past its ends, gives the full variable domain GAGVSQSPSNKVTEKGKDVELRCDPISGHTALYWYRQSLGQGLEFLIYFQGNSAPDKSGLPSDRFSAERTGGSVSTLTIQRTQQEDSAVYLCASSSSEGTGELFFGEGSRLTVL.